This T cell receptor beta chain was found in a study of early T cells in non-severe SARS-CoV-2 infection. This clonotype was picked up many times. The junction differs from germline at one of its ends, possibly a read error. In the library, individual cDNA molecules carried attached unique molecular identifiers. A single record per CDR3 protein comes from TCRdb applying MiXCR to the 5' RACE reads. This sample carries around 99,000 distinct CDR3 sequences, around 10% of them seen once, and the ten largest clones take roughly 8%. This CDR3 has 12 residues. Germline values: CDR1 SGHNT, CDR2 YYREEE (reference sequence).

This sequence originates from an adult who was a healthcare worker with PCR-confirmed SARS-CoV-2 infection or an uninfected control (not recorded which). The rearrangement joins TRBV5-4 to TRBJ2-1, with 8 bases identical to TRBD1. The specimen sequenced was whole blood. CDR3 DNA: TGTGCCAGCAGTTTTTCCCGGGACAGGACCGACTTC. Protein: CASSFSRDRTDF. The variable domain in full, completed from reference TRBV5-4 and TRBJ2-1, reads ETGVTQSPTHLIKTRGQQVTLRCSSQSGHNTVSWYQQALGQGPQFIFQYYREEENGRGNFPPRFSGLQFPNYSSELNVNALELDDSALYLCASSFSRDRTDFGPGTRLTVL.